This T cell receptor (beta chain) derives from a study of cytomegalovirus exposure and HLA in healthy donors. The CDR3 extends over 14 amino acids. CDR1 and CDR2 (germline): LNHDA, SQIVND (reference sequence). V was pared by 6 bases and J by 8 bases, with 14 bases between. Vbeta (60) and Jbeta (13) primers were used in the PCR. Some clones are missing from TCRdb's copy, which holds only in-frame ones; the method was immunoSEQ multiplex PCR. The table has about 200,000 clones, around 79% seen once. The source of this sequence is a woman aged 25 to 39 in good health and CMV-seropositive. The sequenced sample consisted of PBMCs. The chain combines TRBV19 with TRBJ1-6; possibly TRBD1 for D (5 bases). CDR3 DNA: TGTGCCAGTAGCGACAGTGGGCGCGATTCACCCCTCCACTTT. This codes for CASSDSGRDSPLHF.